These 17 T cell receptor beta chains came from one sample sequenced in a study of T cell clones after liver transplantation. Measured with immunoSEQ multiplex PCR; TCRdb has only the in-frame clones, and not every one. The sample has some 120,000 clones, about nine tenths seen once. Sequenced material: CD4+ T cells from blood, taken 12 months after liver transplant. The receptors were sampled from a human patient who received a liver transplant. The T cells may partly be graft donor cells.

In this sample, this clone turned up once. CDR3 coding DNA: TGTGCCACCAGCCCGGAGGGGCGTTCCCTTGCTGCGGCCCAGTACTTC. Translated: CATSPEGRSLAAAQYF. The chain uses TRBV15 and TRBJ2-5; D might be TRBD2 (6 bases). Trimming shortened V by 5 bases and J by 9 bases, and 25 bases separated the two germline ends. Germline loops: CDR1 LNHNV, CDR2 YYDKDF (reference sequence). The CDR3 spans 16 residues.

This clone was detected only once. The chain uses TRBV11-1 and TRBJ2-7, with D hard to call. V was cut by 3 bases and J by 0 bases, with 12 bases left in between. Looked up from germline, CDR1 is SGHAT and CDR2 is FQDESV (reference sequence). This CDR3 is 15 amino acids long. CDR3 nucleotide sequence: TGTGCCAGCAGCTTTGGCAGGTTCCTCTCCTACGAGCAGTACTTC. Protein product: CASSFGRFLSYEQYF.

The chain couples TRBV18 to TRBJ2-2; TRBD2 might be the D (5 bases). Trimming took 8 bases from V and 1 from J, leaving 8 bases between them. There are 13 residues in the CDR3. Germline CDR1 reads KGHSH; CDR2 reads LQKENI. CDR3: CASDGLNTGELFF. DNA of the CDR3: TGTGCCAGCGACGGACTGAACACCGGGGAGCTGTTTTTT.

This chain joins TRBV2 and TRBJ2-1; D is undetermined. Trimming removed 2 bases at V and 10 bases at J, with 6 bases between. CDR1 SNHLY and CDR2 FYNNEI come from the germline V gene. The length of the CDR3 is 11 residues. The DNA of the CDR3 is TGTGCCAGCAGTGAAATGGCCGAGCAGTTCTTC. Translating it yields CASSEMAEQFF.

The chain is built from TRBV30 and TRBJ1-6, with 9 bases that match TRBD1. The CDR3 covers 13 residues. Trimming cost V 5 bases and J 7 bases; bases outside gene matches: 3. The germline gives CDR1 GTSNPN, CDR2 SVGIG (reference sequence). The CDR3 DNA reads TGTGCCTGGGCCGGGACAGGGAATTCACCCCTCCACTTT. It translates to CAWAGTGNSPLHF.

This chain uses TRBV11-2 with TRBJ2-7; 13 bases are shared with TRBD2. CDR1 and CDR2 (germline): SGHAT, FQNNGV. The CDR3 consists of 18 residues. The trim removed 0 bases at V and 6 bases at J, leaving 11 bases unmatched. CDR3 sequence reads: CASSLEVLLAGGPGEQYF. CDR3 bases: TGTGCCAGCAGCTTAGAAGTATTACTAGCGGGAGGGCCGGGCGAGCAGTACTTC.

This chain connects TRBV28 to TRBJ2-5; D possibly corresponds to TRBD2 (6 bases). The germline CDR1 and CDR2 sequences are MDHEN and SYDVKM. CDR3 length equals 15 residues. V lost 5 bases to trimming and J lost 2 bases, with 15 bases between them. This CDR3 is CASSPPGEIQETQYF. CDR3 coding DNA: TGTGCCAGCAGTCCTCCGGGGGAGATACAAGAGACCCAGTACTTC. The whole variable domain, remainder taken from reference TRBV28 and TRBJ2-5, is DVKVTQSSRYLVKRTGEKVFLECVQDMDHENMFWYRQDPGLGLRLIYFSYDVKMKEKGDIPEGYSVSREKKERFSLILESASTNQTSMYLCASSPPGEIQETQYFGPGTRLLVL.

This clone was recorded once. The chain employs TRBV5-1 and TRBJ1-5; possible D gene TRBD1, 6 bases. CDR3 size: 14 residues. V was pared by 4 bases and J by 3 bases, with 11 bases between. From germline, CDR1 is SGHRS and CDR2 YFSETQ. The chain's CDR3 is CASSADSHNQPQHF. DNA for the CDR3: TGCGCCAGCAGCGCGGACAGCCACAATCAGCCCCAGCATTTT.

The rearrangement links TRBV7-2 to TRBJ2-7; TRBD1 is a possible D gene (5 bases). The CDR3 contains 14 residues. Germline-derived CDR1 and CDR2 are SGHTA and FQGNSA. V was cut by 7 bases and J by 2 bases, with 15 bases left in between. CDR3: CASNPQGQTYEQYF. The CDR3 bases are TGTGCCAGCAACCCCCAGGGTCAGACCTACGAGCAGTACTTC.

The chain combines TRBV27 with TRBJ1-6, with 9 bases aligning to TRBD1. CDR1 and CDR2 from the germline V gene are MNHEY and SMNVEV (reference sequence). The CDR3 consists of 19 residues. V shed 4 bases and J 7 bases; nucleotides not matched to a gene: 17. CDR3 amino acids: CASSSIRDRVPYPNSPLHF. In DNA, the CDR3 is TGTGCCAGCAGTTCCATCCGGGACAGGGTCCCGTATCCCAATTCACCCCTCCACTTT.

The J gene is TRBJ1-2, the V gene TRBV23-1; possibly TRBD1 for D (5 bases). TRBV23-1 is treated as an ORF (open reading frame) with a function not yet certain. The V gene lost 0 bases and the J gene lost 5 bases, with 28 bases spanning the gap. The CDR3 runs 20 residues. CDR3 residues: CASSQSEGISPESHIYGYTF. The CDR3 DNA reads as TGCGCCAGCAGTCAATCGGAGGGGATTAGTCCCGAATCCCACATATATGGCTACACCTTC.

This chain joins TRBV2 and TRBJ2-2, with TRBD1 matching 8 bases. In germline, CDR1 is SNHLY, CDR2 FYNNEI. Trimming took 4 bases from V and 6 from J; bases not matched to a gene: 1. The CDR3 has 13 amino acids. The CDR3 bases are TGTGCCAGCAGTGTGACAGGGGCCGGGGAGCTGTTTTTT. It is translated as CASSVTGAGELFF.

Only a few counts were recorded for this clone. J is TRBJ2-1 and V is TRBV7-6, with TRBD2 identical over 11 bases. Losses at the gene ends were 5 bases for V and 5 bases for J; bases not matched to a gene: 5. The CDR3 is 15 residues long. CDR1 and CDR2 (germline): SGHVS, FNYEAQ. CDR3 DNA sequence: TGTGCCAGCAGCCTTATAGCGGGAGGGCACAATGAGCAGTTCTTC. It translates to CASSLIAGGHNEQFF.

V gene TRBV18 combines with J gene TRBJ2-7; D tentatively reads TRBD1 or TRBD2 (5 bases each). V lost 3 bases, J lost 6 bases, and 18 bases lay in between. Germline V gene data show CDR1 as KGHSH and CDR2 as LQKENI. The CDR3 spans 15 residues. This CDR3 reads CASSPGIGGFGEQYF. As DNA, the CDR3 is TGTGCCAGCTCACCCGGAATTGGGGGATTTGGCGAGCAGTACTTC.

This rearrangement joins TRBV27 to TRBJ2-6, with a tentative D call TRBD2 (6 bases). The germline gives CDR1 MNHEY, CDR2 SMNVEV (reference sequence). The CDR3 extends over 17 amino acids. V lost 5 bases to trimming and J lost 0 bases, with 14 bases between them. This chain's CDR3 is CASSRLQGLSGANVLTF. CDR3 nucleotides: TGTGCCAGCAGTAGGCTCCAGGGACTCTCTGGGGCCAACGTCCTGACTTTC. Full variable domain (rest looked up from reference TRBV27 and TRBJ2-6): EAQVTQNPRYLITVTGKKLTVTCSQNMNHEYMSWYRQDPGLGLRQIYYSMNVEVTDKGDVPEGYKVSRKEKRNFPLILESPSPNQTSLYFCASSRLQGLSGANVLTFGAGSRLTVL.

This clone was detected a few times. The V and J genes are TRBV5-1 and TRBJ2-7; perhaps TRBD2 as D (6 bases). Trimming removed 4 bases from V and 2 bases from J, with 10 bases in between. The CDR3 spans 13 residues. Germline CDR1 and CDR2: SGHRS and YFSETQ. The CDR3: CASSRPGAYEQYF. The CDR3 DNA is TGCGCCAGCAGCCGGCCGGGGGCCTACGAGCAGTACTTC. The variable domain in full, completed from reference TRBV5-1 and TRBJ2-7, reads KAGVTQTPRYLIKTRGQQVTLSCSPISGHRSVSWYQQTPGQGLQFLFEYFSETQRNKGNFPGRFSGRQFSNSRSEMNVSTLELGDSALYLCASSRPGAYEQYFGPGTRLTVT.

The chain combines TRBV7-6 with TRBJ2-7; D perhaps matches TRBD2 (6 bases). The CDR3 has 15 amino acids. Trimming stripped 5 bases from V and 0 bases from J, with 14 bases between. The germline V gene has CDR1 SGHVS and CDR2 FNYEAQ. CDR3 sequence reads: CASSRGGALSYEQYF. The CDR3 nucleotides are TGTGCCAGCAGCCGGGGCGGGGCCCTCTCCTACGAGCAGTACTTC.